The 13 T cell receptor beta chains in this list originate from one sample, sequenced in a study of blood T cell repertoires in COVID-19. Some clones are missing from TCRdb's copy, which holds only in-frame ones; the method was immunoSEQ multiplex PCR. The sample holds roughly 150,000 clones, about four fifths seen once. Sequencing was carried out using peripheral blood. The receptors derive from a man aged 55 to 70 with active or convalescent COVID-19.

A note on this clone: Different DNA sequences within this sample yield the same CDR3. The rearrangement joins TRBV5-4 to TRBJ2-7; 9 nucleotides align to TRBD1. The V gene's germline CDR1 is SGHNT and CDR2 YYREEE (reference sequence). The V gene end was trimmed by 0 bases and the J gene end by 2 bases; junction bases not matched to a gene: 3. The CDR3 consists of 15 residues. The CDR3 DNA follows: TGTGCCAGCAGCTTGGGGGGGACAGGGACCTACGAGCAGTACTTC. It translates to CASSLGGTGTYEQYF. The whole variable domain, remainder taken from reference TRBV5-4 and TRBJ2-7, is ETGVTQSPTHLIKTRGQQVTLRCSSQSGHNTVSWYQQALGQGPQFIFQYYREEENGRGNFPPRFSGLQFPNYSSELNVNALELDDSALYLCASSLGGTGTYEQYFGPGTRLTVT.

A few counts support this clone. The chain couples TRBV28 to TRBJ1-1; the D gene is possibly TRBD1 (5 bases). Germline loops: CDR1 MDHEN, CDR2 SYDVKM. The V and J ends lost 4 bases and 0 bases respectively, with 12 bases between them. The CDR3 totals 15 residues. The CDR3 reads CASSSETVMNTEAFF. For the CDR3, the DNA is TGTGCCAGCAGTTCCGAGACAGTTATGAACACTGAAGCTTTCTTT.

CDR3: CASSSGASGGNNEQFF. In DNA form, the CDR3 reads TGTGCCAGTAGTTCCGGGGCTAGCGGAGGTAACAATGAGCAGTTCTTC. V gene TRBV19 combines with J gene TRBJ2-1; 7 bases map to TRBD2. The germline CDR1 and CDR2 sequences are LNHDA and SQIVND (reference sequence). The CDR3 loop spans 16 amino acids. With 5 bases clipped from V and 5 bases from J, the junction kept 12 bases outside the gene matches.

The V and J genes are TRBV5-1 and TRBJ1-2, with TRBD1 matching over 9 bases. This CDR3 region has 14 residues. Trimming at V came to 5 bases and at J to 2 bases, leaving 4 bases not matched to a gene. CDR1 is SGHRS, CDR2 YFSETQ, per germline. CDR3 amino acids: CASRPGQGNYGYTF. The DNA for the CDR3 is TGCGCCAGCAGGCCGGGACAGGGAAACTATGGCTACACCTTC.

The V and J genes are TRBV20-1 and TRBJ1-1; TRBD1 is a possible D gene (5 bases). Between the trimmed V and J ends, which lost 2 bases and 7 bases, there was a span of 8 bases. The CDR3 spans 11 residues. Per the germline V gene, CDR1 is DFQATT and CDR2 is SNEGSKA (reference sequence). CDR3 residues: CSARRGVEAFF. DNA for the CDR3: TGCAGTGCTAGAAGGGGTGTTGAAGCTTTCTTT.

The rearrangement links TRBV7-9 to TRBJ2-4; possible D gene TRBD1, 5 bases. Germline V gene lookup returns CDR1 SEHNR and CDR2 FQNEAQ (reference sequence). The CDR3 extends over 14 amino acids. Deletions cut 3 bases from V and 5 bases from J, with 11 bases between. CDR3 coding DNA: TGTGCCAGCAGCTTTTGGGGCGGAGAAAACATTCAGTACTTC. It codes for CASSFWGGENIQYF.

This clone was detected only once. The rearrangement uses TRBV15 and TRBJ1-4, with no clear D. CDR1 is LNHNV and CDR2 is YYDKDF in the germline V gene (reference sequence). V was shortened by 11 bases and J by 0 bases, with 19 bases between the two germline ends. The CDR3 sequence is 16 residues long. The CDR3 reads CASMSGHRATNEKLFF. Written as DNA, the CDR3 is TGTGCCTCTATGTCGGGTCATCGTGCAACTAATGAAAAACTGTTTTTT.

The CDR3 is CASSRQAFQPQHF. The CDR3 nucleotides are TGTGCCAGCAGCCGACAGGCCTTTCAGCCCCAGCATTTT. V gene TRBV12-3 or TRBV12-4 combines with J gene TRBJ1-5; weak D call: TRBD1 (6 bases). The CDR3 loop spans 13 amino acids. V lost 6 bases to trimming and J lost 6 bases, with 12 bases between them.

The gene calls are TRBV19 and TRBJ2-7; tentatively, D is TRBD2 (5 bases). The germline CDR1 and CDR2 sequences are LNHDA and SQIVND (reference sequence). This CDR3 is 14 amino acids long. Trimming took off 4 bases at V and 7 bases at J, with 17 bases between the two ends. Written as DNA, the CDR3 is TGTGCCAGTAGTACGACCGGTTGGAGCGGTGAGCAGTACTTC. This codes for CASSTTGWSGEQYF. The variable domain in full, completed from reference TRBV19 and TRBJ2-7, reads DGGITQSPKYLFRKEGQNVTLSCEQNLNHDAMYWYRQDPGQGLRLIYYSQIVNDFQKGDIAEGYSVSREKKESFPLTVTSAQKNPTAFYLCASSTTGWSGEQYFGPGTRLTVT.

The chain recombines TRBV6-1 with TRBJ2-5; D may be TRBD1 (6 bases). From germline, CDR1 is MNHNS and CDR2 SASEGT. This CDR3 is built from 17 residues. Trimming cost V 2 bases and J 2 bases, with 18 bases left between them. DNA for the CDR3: TGTGCCAGCAGTGAACGAACAGGGACGGTTTTACAAGAGACCCAGTACTTC. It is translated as CASSERTGTVLQETQYF.

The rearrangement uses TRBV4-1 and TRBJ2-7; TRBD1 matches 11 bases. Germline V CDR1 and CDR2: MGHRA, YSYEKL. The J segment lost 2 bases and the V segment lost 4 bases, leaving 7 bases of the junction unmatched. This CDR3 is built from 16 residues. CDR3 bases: TGCGCCAGCAGCCTTACGCCGGGACAGGGGGCCTACGAGCAGTACTTC. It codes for CASSLTPGQGAYEQYF.

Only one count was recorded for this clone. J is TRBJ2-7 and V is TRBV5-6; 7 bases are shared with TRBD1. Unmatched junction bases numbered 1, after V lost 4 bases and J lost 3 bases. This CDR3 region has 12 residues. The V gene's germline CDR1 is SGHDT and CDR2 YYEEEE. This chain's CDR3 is CASSRDSYEQYF. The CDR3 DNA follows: TGTGCCAGCAGCAGGGACAGCTACGAGCAGTACTTC.

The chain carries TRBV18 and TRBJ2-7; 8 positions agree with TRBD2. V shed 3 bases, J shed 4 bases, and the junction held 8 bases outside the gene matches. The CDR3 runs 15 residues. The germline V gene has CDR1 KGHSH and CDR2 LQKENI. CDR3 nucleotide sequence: TGTGCCAGCTCACCCAGAGCGGGAGTAAGGTACGAGCAGTACTTC. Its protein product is CASSPRAGVRYEQYF.